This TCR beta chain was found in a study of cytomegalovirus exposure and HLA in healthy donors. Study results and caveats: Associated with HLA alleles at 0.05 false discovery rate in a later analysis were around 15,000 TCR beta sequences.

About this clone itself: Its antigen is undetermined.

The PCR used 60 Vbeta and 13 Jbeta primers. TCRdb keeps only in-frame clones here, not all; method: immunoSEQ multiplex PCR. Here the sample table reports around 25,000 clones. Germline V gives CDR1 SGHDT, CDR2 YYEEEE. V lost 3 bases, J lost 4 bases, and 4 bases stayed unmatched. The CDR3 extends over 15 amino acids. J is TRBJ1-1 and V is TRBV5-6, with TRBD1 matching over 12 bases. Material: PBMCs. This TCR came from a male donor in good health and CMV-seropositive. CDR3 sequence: CASSSPGQGATEAFF. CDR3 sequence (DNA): TGTGCCAGCAGCTCTCCGGGACAGGGGGCCACTGAAGCTTTCTTT.